Below are 9 T cell receptor beta chains sequenced from a single sample in a study of shared clonotypes between healthy human individuals. It was CD45RO-negative cells, positively selected for CCR7, that made up naive CD8 cells, with terminally differentiated effector memory CD45RA+ cells excluded. Generated by immunoSEQ multiplex PCR, the TCRdb table keeps only in-frame clones and is missing some. Here the sample spans over 2 million clones, roughly 94% being singletons. Specimen: naive CD8+ T cells sorted from blood. Receptors were obtained from a man aged 18-30 years in good health.

The chain recombines TRBV15 with TRBJ1-5; 7 bases map to TRBD1. Germline loops: CDR1 LNHNV, CDR2 YYDKDF (reference sequence). The V gene end was trimmed by 5 bases and the J gene end by 1 base; junction bases not matched to a gene: 5. The CDR3 is made up of 15 amino acids. The CDR3 nucleotides read TGTGCCACCAGCTTATCCAGGGGGAGCAATCAGCCCCAGCATTTT. This translates into CATSLSRGSNQPQHF.

The CDR3 loop is CASSTRDTYNEQFF. CDR3 DNA sequence: TGTGCCAGCAGCACTCGGGACACTTACAATGAGCAGTTCTTC. V and J are TRBV14 and TRBJ2-1; the D gene is possibly TRBD1 (6 bases). V shed 5 bases and J shed 4 bases, with 12 bases lying between them. The germline CDR1 and CDR2 sequences are SGHDN and FVKESK. CDR3 length equals 14 residues.

This chain uses TRBV6-6 with TRBJ2-6; D is possibly TRBD2 (7 bases). CDR1 MNHNY and CDR2 SVGAGI come from the germline V gene (reference sequence). There are 15 residues in the CDR3. V dropped 5 bases and J dropped 4 bases, with 12 bases sitting between them. Here the CDR3 reads CASSRGAEGANVLTF. DNA of the CDR3: TGTGCCAGCAGTCGGGGGGCGGAAGGGGCCAACGTCCTGACTTTC.

The rearrangement joins TRBV5-6 to TRBJ2-1, with D hard to call. The CDR3 loop spans 13 amino acids. With 0 bases removed from V and 9 bases from J, the gap between germline ends came to 10 bases. CDR1 and CDR2 (germline): SGHDT, YYEEEE. The CDR3 region is CASSLEPNVEQFF. CDR3 sequence (DNA): TGTGCCAGCAGCTTGGAGCCGAACGTTGAGCAGTTCTTC.

A note on this clone: In the same sample, other DNA sequences code for this CDR3. This sequence joins TRBV30 and TRBJ1-1; D gene ambiguous. Germline V gene sequence: CDR1 GTSNPN, CDR2 SVGIG (reference sequence). The CDR3 has 11 residues. The V end was cut by 3 bases, the J end by 4 bases, with 6 bases between. CDR3 protein: CAWRSGTEAFF. CDR3 sequence (DNA): TGTGCCTGGAGAAGCGGCACTGAAGCTTTCTTT.

The gene calls are TRBV5-1 and TRBJ2-7; 7 bases align to TRBD1. Germline CDR1 and CDR2: SGHRS and YFSETQ. The CDR3 contains 14 residues. V lost 2 bases and J lost 5; bases outside the gene matches: 7. The CDR3 bases are TGCGCCAGCAGCTTTTACAGGGGAGAGGACGAGCAGTACTTC. Protein: CASSFYRGEDEQYF.

The genes are TRBV11-2 and TRBJ2-7, with D perhaps TRBD1 (5 bases). The CDR3 is 15 residues long. CDR1 and CDR2 (germline): SGHAT, FQNNGV. V gave up 2 bases and J gave up 0 bases, with 11 bases separating them. CDR3 protein: CASSLSTASSYEQYF. The CDR3 DNA follows: TGTGCCAGCAGCTTATCGACAGCATCCTCCTACGAGCAGTACTTC.

The CDR3 spells CASSVGQGPGSPLHF. In DNA form, the CDR3 reads TGTGCCAGCAGTGTGGGACAGGGTCCGGGTTCACCCCTCCACTTT. This rearrangement joins TRBV2 to TRBJ1-6; the match to TRBD1 covers 9 bases. V was clipped by 4 bases and J by 9 bases; unmatched bases: 7. Germline V gene lookup returns CDR1 SNHLY and CDR2 FYNNEI. The CDR3 is 15 residues long.

The rearrangement uses TRBV5-6 and TRBJ1-5, with a weak D call TRBD1 (6 bases). Trimming removed 1 base at V and 0 bases at J, with 8 bases between. This CDR3 contains 15 residues. Germline values: CDR1 SGHDT, CDR2 YYEEEE. In nucleotides, the CDR3 is TGTGCCAGCAGCTTGTGGGGGGCTAGCAATCAGCCCCAGCATTTT. Amino acid sequence: CASSLWGASNQPQHF.